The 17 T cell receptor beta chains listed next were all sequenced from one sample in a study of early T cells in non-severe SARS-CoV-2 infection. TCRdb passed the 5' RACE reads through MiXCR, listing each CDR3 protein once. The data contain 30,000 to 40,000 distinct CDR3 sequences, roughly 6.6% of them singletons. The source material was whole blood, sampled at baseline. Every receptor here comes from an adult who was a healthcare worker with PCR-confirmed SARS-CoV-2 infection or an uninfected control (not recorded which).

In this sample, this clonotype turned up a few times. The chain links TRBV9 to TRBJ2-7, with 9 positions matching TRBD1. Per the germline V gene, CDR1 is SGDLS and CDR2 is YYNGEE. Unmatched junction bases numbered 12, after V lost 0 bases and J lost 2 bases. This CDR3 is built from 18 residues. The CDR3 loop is CASSVGKGEDRGTYEQYV. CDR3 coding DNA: TGTGCCAGCAGCGTAGGAAAGGGAGAGGACAGGGGTACCTACGAGCAGTACGTC.

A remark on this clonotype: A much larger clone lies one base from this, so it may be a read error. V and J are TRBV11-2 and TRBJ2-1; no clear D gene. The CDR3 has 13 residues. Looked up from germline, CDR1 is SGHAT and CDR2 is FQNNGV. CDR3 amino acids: CVSSLDPSFEQFF. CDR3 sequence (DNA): TGTGTCAGCAGCTTAGATCCCTCCTTTGAGCAGTTCTTC.

The chain's CDR3 is CASSISGKSGNEQFF. The DNA for the CDR3 is TGTGCCAGTAGTATAAGCGGGAAGTCTGGCAATGAGCAGTTCTTC. J is TRBJ2-1 and V is TRBV19; 7 bases line up with TRBD2. CDR1 LNHDA and CDR2 SQIVND come from the germline V gene (reference sequence). V gave up 2 bases and J gave up 6 bases; unmatched junction bases: 7. This CDR3 has 15 amino acids.

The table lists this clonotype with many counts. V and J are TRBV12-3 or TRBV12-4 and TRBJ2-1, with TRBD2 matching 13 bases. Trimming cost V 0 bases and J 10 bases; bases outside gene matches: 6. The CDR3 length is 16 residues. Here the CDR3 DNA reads TGTGCCAGCAGTTTAGCGTCCGGGACTAGCGGGAAAGAGCAGTTCTTC. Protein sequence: CASSLASGTSGKEQFF.

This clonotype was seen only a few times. CDR3 nucleotide sequence: TGCGCCAGCAGGTCGGGACTCCTTTACGAGCAGTACTTC. Protein sequence: CASRSGLLYEQYF. This chain uses TRBV10-2 with TRBJ2-7; D may be TRBD2 (6 bases). The V end lost 6 bases, the J end lost 4 bases, and 13 bases lay between the germline ends. The CDR3 has 13 residues. CDR1 is WSHSY and CDR2 is SAAADI in the germline V gene.

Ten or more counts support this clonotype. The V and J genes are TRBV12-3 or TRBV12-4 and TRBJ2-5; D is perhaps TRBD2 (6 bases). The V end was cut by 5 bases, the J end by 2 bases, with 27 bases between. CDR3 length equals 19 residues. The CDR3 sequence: CASSQPRDASIELQETQYF. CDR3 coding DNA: TGTGCCAGCAGTCAACCGCGGGACGCCTCGATAGAACTACAAGAGACCCAGTACTTC.

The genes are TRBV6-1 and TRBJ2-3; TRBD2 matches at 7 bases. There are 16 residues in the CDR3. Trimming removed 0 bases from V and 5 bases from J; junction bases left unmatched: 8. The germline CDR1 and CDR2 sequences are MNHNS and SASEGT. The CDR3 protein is CASSEAGGGPEDTQYF. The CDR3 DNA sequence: TGTGCCAGCAGTGAAGCCGGGGGAGGGCCCGAAGATACGCAGTATTTT.

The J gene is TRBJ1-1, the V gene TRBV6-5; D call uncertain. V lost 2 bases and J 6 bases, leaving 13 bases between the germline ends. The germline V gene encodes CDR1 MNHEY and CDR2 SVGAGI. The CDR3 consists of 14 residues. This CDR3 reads CASSYGPRTPEAFF. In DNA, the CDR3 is TGTGCCAGCAGTTACGGGCCCCGTACCCCTGAAGCTTTCTTT.

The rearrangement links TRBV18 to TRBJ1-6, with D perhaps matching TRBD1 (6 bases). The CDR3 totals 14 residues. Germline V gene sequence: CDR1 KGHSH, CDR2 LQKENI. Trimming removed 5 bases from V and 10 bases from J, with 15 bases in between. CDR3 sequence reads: CASSGEQRGSPLHF. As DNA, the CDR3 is TGTGCCAGCTCAGGGGAGCAGAGGGGGTCACCCCTCCACTTT.

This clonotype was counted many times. CDR3 protein: CAWSSRGTGELFF. The CDR3 DNA follows: TGTGCCTGGAGTTCCAGGGGCACCGGGGAGCTGTTTTTT. The chain combines TRBV30 with TRBJ2-2, with D possibly matching TRBD1 (6 bases). V was clipped by 2 bases and J by 4 bases, with 8 bases between them. CDR1 is GTSNPN and CDR2 is SVGIG in the germline V gene (reference sequence). The CDR3 consists of 13 residues.

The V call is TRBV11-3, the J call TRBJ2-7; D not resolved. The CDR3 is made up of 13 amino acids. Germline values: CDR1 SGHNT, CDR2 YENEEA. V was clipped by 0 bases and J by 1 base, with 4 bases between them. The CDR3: CASSLEASYEQYF. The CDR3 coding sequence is TGTGCCAGCAGCTTAGAGGCTTCCTACGAGCAGTACTTC. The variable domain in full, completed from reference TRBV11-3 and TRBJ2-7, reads EAGVVQSPRYKIIEKKQPVAFWCNPISGHNTLYWYLQNLGQGPELLIRYENEEAVDDSQLPKDRFSAERLKGVDSTLKIQPAELGDSAVYLCASSLEASYEQYFGPGTRLTVT.

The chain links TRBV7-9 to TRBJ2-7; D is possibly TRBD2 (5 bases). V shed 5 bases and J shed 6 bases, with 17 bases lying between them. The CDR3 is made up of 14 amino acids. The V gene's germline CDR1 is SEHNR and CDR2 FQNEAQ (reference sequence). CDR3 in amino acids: CASSRQKEEGEQYF. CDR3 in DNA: TGTGCCAGCAGCCGCCAAAAGGAGGAAGGCGAGCAGTACTTC.

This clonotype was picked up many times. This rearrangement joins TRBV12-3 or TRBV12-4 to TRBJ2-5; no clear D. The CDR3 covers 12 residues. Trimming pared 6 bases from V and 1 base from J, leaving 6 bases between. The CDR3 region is CASRRAQETQYF. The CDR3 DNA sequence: TGTGCCAGCAGACGTGCCCAAGAGACCCAGTACTTC.

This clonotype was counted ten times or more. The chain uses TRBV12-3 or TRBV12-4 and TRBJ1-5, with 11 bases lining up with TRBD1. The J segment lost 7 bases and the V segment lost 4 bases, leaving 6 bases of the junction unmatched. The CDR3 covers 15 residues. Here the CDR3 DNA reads TGTGCCAGCAGTTCATTGGGACAGGGGGGCCAGCCCCAGCATTTT. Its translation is CASSSLGQGGQPQHF.

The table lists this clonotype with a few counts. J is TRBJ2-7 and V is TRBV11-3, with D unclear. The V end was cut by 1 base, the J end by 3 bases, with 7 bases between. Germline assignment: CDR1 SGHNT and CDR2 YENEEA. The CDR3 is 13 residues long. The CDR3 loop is CASSLVGSYEQYF. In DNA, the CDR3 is TGTGCCAGCAGCTTAGTCGGCAGCTACGAGCAGTACTTC.

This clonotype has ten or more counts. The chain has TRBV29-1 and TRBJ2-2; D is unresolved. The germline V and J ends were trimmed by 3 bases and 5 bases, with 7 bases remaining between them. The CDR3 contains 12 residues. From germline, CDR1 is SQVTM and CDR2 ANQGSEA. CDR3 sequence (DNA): TGCAGCGTTGATAGGCAAACCGGGGAGCTGTTTTTT. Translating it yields CSVDRQTGELFF.

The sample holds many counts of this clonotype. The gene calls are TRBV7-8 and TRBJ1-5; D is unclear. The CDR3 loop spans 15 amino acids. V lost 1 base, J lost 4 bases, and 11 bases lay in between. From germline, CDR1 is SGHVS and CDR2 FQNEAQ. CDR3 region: CASSLVFGLNQPQHF. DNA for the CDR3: TGTGCCAGCAGCTTAGTTTTTGGGCTGAATCAGCCCCAGCATTTT.